Below, 26 T cell receptor beta chains from the same sample are listed, as sequenced in a study of blood T cell repertoires in COVID-19. Assay: immunoSEQ multiplex PCR; the TCRdb copy retains only in-frame clones and omits some. The sample lists 140,000 to 150,000 clones; nearly 90% were seen once. The sequenced sample was peripheral blood. The receptors come from a man aged 70 or older with acute or convalescent COVID-19.

This chain joins TRBV7-8 and TRBJ2-3; D is unresolved. The germline V gene encodes CDR1 SGHVS and CDR2 FQNEAQ. Trimming left V 5 bases short and J 4 bases short, with 16 bases between. The CDR3 is 15 residues long. The CDR3 sequence: CASSRRLANPDTQYF. The CDR3 coding sequence is TGTGCCAGCAGCCGGCGGTTGGCTAACCCAGATACGCAGTATTTT.

The rearrangement links TRBV5-1 to TRBJ1-2, with D possibly being TRBD1 (6 bases). V lost 3 bases and J 4 bases, leaving 10 bases between the germline ends. Germline assignment: CDR1 SGHRS and CDR2 YFSETQ. The CDR3 has 13 amino acids. CDR3 nucleotide sequence: TGCGCCAGCAGCTCGACGGACAGCTATGGCTACACCTTC. This sequence encodes CASSSTDSYGYTF.

V usage is TRBV7-2 and J usage is TRBJ2-1; 8 bases map to TRBD2. The CDR3 extends over 15 amino acids. Per the germline V gene, CDR1 is SGHTA and CDR2 is FQGNSA. V shed 4 bases and J 2 bases; nucleotides not matched to a gene: 4. Written as DNA, the CDR3 is TGTGCCAGCAGCTCGGGACTAGGGACCTACAATGAGCAGTTCTTC. Translating it yields CASSSGLGTYNEQFF.

This sequence joins TRBV19 and TRBJ1-1; 10 bases are a match to TRBD1. Losses at the gene ends were 2 bases for V and 7 bases for J; bases not matched to a gene: 7. This CDR3 has 15 residues. Per germline, CDR1 LNHDA and CDR2 SQIVND (reference sequence). This CDR3 is CASSIFGTGESEAFF. For the CDR3, the DNA is TGTGCCAGTAGTATATTCGGGACAGGGGAGAGTGAAGCTTTCTTT.

V usage is TRBV7-2 and J usage is TRBJ2-7; 9 nucleotides line up with TRBD2. The trim removed 1 base at V and 1 base at J, leaving 5 bases unmatched. This CDR3 contains 16 residues. Looked up from germline, CDR1 is SGHTA and CDR2 is FQGNSA. The CDR3 DNA reads as TGTGCCAGCAGCTTAGGCGGGGGGGTCGGTTCCTACGAGCAGTACTTC. It is translated as CASSLGGGVGSYEQYF.

This chain connects TRBV7-2 to TRBJ1-2; tentatively, D is TRBD1 (5 bases). There are 15 residues in the CDR3. Germline lookup yields CDR1 SGHTA and CDR2 FQGNSA. Trimming removed 4 bases from V and 6 bases from J, with 18 bases in between. This chain's CDR3 is CASSSFEAGGDGYTF. In nucleotides, the CDR3 is TGTGCCAGCAGCTCGTTCGAGGCGGGAGGGGATGGCTACACCTTC.

V and J are TRBV6-5 and TRBJ2-7, with 8 bases matching TRBD2. Germline V lookup: CDR1 MNHEY, CDR2 SVGAGI. The CDR3 contains 15 residues. Trimming at V came to 6 bases and at J to 0 bases, leaving 7 bases not matched to a gene. CDR3 sequence (DNA): TGTGCCAGCAGACTAACTAGCGGAAACTCCTACGAGCAGTACTTC. It encodes CASRLTSGNSYEQYF.

The chain is built from TRBV5-1 and TRBJ1-2, with 10 bases aligning to TRBD1. CDR3 size: 15 residues. V was pared by 4 bases and J by 3 bases, with 6 bases of the junction left unmatched. CDR1 and CDR2 (germline): SGHRS, YFSETQ. The CDR3 spells CASSRIGQGDYGYTF. The CDR3 region has the DNA TGCGCCAGCAGCCGAATCGGACAGGGGGACTATGGCTACACCTTC.

In this sample, this clone turned up a few times. The chain couples TRBV28 to TRBJ1-4; 8 nucleotides align to TRBD1. V was clipped by 4 bases and J by 7 bases; unmatched bases: 8. Germline V gene lookup returns CDR1 MDHEN and CDR2 SYDVKM. The CDR3 has 15 amino acids. CDR3 coding DNA: TGTGCCAGCAGTTGGACAGGGAGGGGGAGTGAAAAACTGTTTTTT. Translating gives CASSWTGRGSEKLFF. Full variable domain (outside the CDR3, taken from reference TRBV28 and TRBJ1-4): DVKVTQSSRYLVKRTGEKVFLECVQDMDHENMFWYRQDPGLGLRLIYFSYDVKMKEKGDIPEGYSVSREKKERFSLILESASTNQTSMYLCASSWTGRGSEKLFFGSGTQLSVL.

On this clone itself: Its ends do not fully match the called genes, so a read error is possible. The chain joins TRBV6-5 to TRBJ2-7; TRBD1 matches 9 bases. From germline, CDR1 is MNHEY and CDR2 SVGAGI. CDR3 length: 15 residues. The CDR3 region is CASSHSGTGSWEQYF. DNA of the CDR3: TGTGCCAGCAGTCACTCCGGGACAGGGTCTTGGGAGCAGTACTTC.

This chain links TRBV29-1 with TRBJ2-7; TRBD1 agrees at 7 bases. V shed 7 bases and J 2 bases; nucleotides not matched to a gene: 8. Germline V gene data show CDR1 as SQVTM and CDR2 as ANQGSEA. The CDR3 consists of 13 residues. The CDR3 DNA follows: TGCAGCGGGCTGGACAGGCTTACCTACGAGCAGTACTTC. Its protein product is CSGLDRLTYEQYF.

This chain links TRBV6-6 with TRBJ2-5; no firm D call. Germline V gene sequence: CDR1 MNHNY, CDR2 SVGAGI (reference sequence). This CDR3 contains 14 residues. The V gene lost 7 bases and the J gene lost 7 bases, with 19 bases spanning the gap. Written as DNA, the CDR3 is TGTGCCAGCACCCTGGAGTTGCCCGTGGGGACCCAGTACTTC. Protein: CASTLELPVGTQYF.

The CDR3 reads CASSRRGDTEAFF. The CDR3, as DNA: TGCGCCAGCAGCCGACGGGGGGACACTGAAGCTTTCTTT. The V gene is TRBV5-1, the J gene TRBJ1-1; tentative D call: TRBD1 (5 bases). The length of the CDR3 is 13 residues. CDR1 SGHRS and CDR2 YFSETQ come from the germline V gene. Trimming shortened V by 4 bases and J by 3 bases, and 10 bases separated the two germline ends.

The chain combines TRBV19 with TRBJ2-1; tentatively, D is TRBD1 (5 bases). The germline V gene has CDR1 LNHDA and CDR2 SQIVND (reference sequence). The CDR3 length is 16 residues. The V and J ends lost 0 bases and 3 bases respectively, with 12 bases between them. In DNA, the CDR3 is TGTGCCAGTAGTATAGATGGGCACGACAGCTACAATGAGCAGTTCTTC. The encoded protein is CASSIDGHDSYNEQFF.

V gene TRBV5-8 combines with J gene TRBJ1-1; TRBD1 aligns across 8 bases. The J segment lost 0 bases and the V segment lost 0 bases, leaving 4 bases of the junction unmatched. Germline V CDR1 and CDR2: SGHTS, YDEGEE. This CDR3 comprises 16 residues. This chain's CDR3 is CASSLGTGTMNTEAFF. CDR3 nucleotide sequence: TGTGCCAGCAGCTTGGGGACAGGGACCATGAACACTGAAGCTTTCTTT.

This chain joins TRBV28 and TRBJ1-2, with 10 bases lining up with TRBD1. CDR3 size: 13 residues. V was pared by 6 bases and J by 6 bases, with 4 bases of the junction left unmatched. Per germline, CDR1 MDHEN and CDR2 SYDVKM. CDR3 region: CASRLGTGDGYTF. CDR3 coding DNA: TGTGCCAGCAGACTGGGGACAGGGGATGGCTACACCTTC.

This sequence joins TRBV19 and TRBJ1-5; D not resolved. Per germline, CDR1 LNHDA and CDR2 SQIVND (reference sequence). V lost 5 bases to trimming and J lost 8 bases, with 13 bases between them. The CDR3 is made up of 13 amino acids. This chain's CDR3 is CASSVIPQEPQHF. The DNA of the CDR3 is TGTGCCAGTAGTGTGATCCCTCAGGAGCCCCAGCATTTT.

This clone was seen more than once but under ten times. This chain uses TRBV30 with TRBJ2-5, with 10 bases that match TRBD1. V lost 6 bases, J lost 2 bases, and 9 bases stayed unmatched. CDR1 is GTSNPN and CDR2 is SVGIG in the germline V gene (reference sequence). The CDR3 runs 15 residues. Here the CDR3 DNA reads TGTGCCTGTCCCGGGACAGGGGCCCCTCAAGAGACCCAGTACTTC. Residues: CACPGTGAPQETQYF.

As DNA, the CDR3 is TGTGCCAGCTCACCAAACCGACAAAGCCCCGGGGAGCTGTTTTTT. Its translation is CASSPNRQSPGELFF. The V and J genes are TRBV18 and TRBJ2-2, with D hard to call. Trimming removed 2 bases at V and 6 bases at J, with 13 bases between. CDR1 is KGHSH, CDR2 LQKENI, per germline. The CDR3 is 15 amino acids.

The rearrangement joins TRBV28 to TRBJ2-4; the D gene is possibly TRBD1 (6 bases). Germline V lookup: CDR1 MDHEN, CDR2 SYDVKM. V was clipped by 5 bases and J by 1 base, with 18 bases between them. The CDR3 is 17 residues long. The CDR3 coding sequence is TGTGCCAGCAGTACTAACAGGGTTAAGGGGGCCAAAAACATTCAGTACTTC. Its translation is CASSTNRVKGAKNIQYF. Variable domain in full (rest from reference TRBV28 and TRBJ2-4): DVKVTQSSRYLVKRTGEKVFLECVQDMDHENMFWYRQDPGLGLRLIYFSYDVKMKEKGDIPEGYSVSREKKERFSLILESASTNQTSMYLCASSTNRVKGAKNIQYFGAGTRLSVL.

This chain joins TRBV5-5 and TRBJ2-2; 10 bases align to TRBD1. V lost 3 bases to trimming and J lost 2 bases; unmatched junction nucleotides: 4. The CDR3 has 16 residues. From germline, CDR1 is SGHKS and CDR2 YYEKEE (reference sequence). The CDR3 is CASSSGQGFNTGELFF. CDR3 bases: TGTGCCAGCAGCTCGGGACAGGGGTTCAACACCGGGGAGCTGTTTTTT.

The V gene is TRBV18, the J gene TRBJ1-1; TRBD1 agrees at 7 bases. The V segment lost 5 bases and the J segment 1 base; nucleotides outside the gene matches: 7. Per the germline V gene, CDR1 is KGHSH and CDR2 is LQKENI. CDR3 length equals 15 residues. Here the CDR3 reads CASSSLDRANTEAFF. The CDR3, as DNA: TGTGCCAGCTCATCCCTAGACAGGGCGAACACTGAAGCTTTCTTT.

This clone was counted once. The V call is TRBV5-1, the J call TRBJ1-1; 7 bases line up with TRBD1. The CDR3 length is 14 residues. CDR1 SGHRS and CDR2 YFSETQ come from the germline V gene. After removal of 4 bases from V and 2 bases from J, the junction contained 5 bases not matched to a gene. The CDR3 nucleotides read TGCGCCAGCAGCCCGGGACAGATAAACACTGAAGCTTTCTTT. Its protein product is CASSPGQINTEAFF.

The V call is TRBV5-1, the J call TRBJ2-1, with D possibly TRBD1 on 5 matching bases. The CDR3 is made up of 12 amino acids. The germline gives CDR1 SGHRS, CDR2 YFSETQ. The V end was cut by 2 bases, the J end by 8 bases, with 8 bases between. CDR3 sequence (DNA): TGCGCCAGCAGCTTTCAGGGTTATGAGCAGTTCTTC. This sequence encodes CASSFQGYEQFF.

This chain connects TRBV4-1 to TRBJ2-5, with a weak D call TRBD2 (6 bases). The CDR3 covers 15 residues. The germline CDR1 and CDR2 sequences are MGHRA and YSYEKL. V lost 5 bases to trimming and J lost 3 bases, with 16 bases between them. The CDR3 bases are TGCGCCAGCAGCATAACGGGGACTCCAAAAGAGACCCAGTACTTC. Translating it yields CASSITGTPKETQYF.

The chain links TRBV6-1 to TRBJ2-2, with 12 bases fitting TRBD1. The CDR3 totals 16 residues. V gave up 2 bases and J gave up 7 bases; unmatched junction bases: 5. Germline V gene data show CDR1 as MNHNS and CDR2 as SASEGT. The DNA for the CDR3 is TGTGCCAGCAGTGAACAGGGGACAGGGGGCGGCGGGGAGCTGTTTTTT. This translates into CASSEQGTGGGGELFF.